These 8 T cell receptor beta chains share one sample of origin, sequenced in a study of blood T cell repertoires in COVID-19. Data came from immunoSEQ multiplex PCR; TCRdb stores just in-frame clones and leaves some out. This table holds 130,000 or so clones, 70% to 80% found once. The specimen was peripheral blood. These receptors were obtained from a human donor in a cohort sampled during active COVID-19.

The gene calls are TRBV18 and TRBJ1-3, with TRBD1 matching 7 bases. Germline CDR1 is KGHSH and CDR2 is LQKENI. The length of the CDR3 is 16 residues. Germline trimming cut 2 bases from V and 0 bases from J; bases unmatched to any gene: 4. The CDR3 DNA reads TGTGCCAGCTCACCAGGGACAGCGAGCTCTGGAAACACCATATATTTT. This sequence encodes CASSPGTASSGNTIYF.

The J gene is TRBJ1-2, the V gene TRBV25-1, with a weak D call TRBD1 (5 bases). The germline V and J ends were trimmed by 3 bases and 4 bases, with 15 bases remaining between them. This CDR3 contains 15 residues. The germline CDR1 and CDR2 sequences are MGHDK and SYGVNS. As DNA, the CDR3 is TGTGCCAGCAGTGACAGGGTCGAGATCTCCTATGGCTACACCTTC. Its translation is CASSDRVEISYGYTF.

The CDR3 DNA is TGCAGTGCTAGTTCAGGGGACGGACCATATAGCAATCAGCCCCAGCATTTT. This translates into CSASSGDGPYSNQPQHF. The chain is built from TRBV20-1 and TRBJ1-5; D is possibly TRBD1 (6 bases). Germline V CDR1 and CDR2: DFQATT, SNEGSKA (reference sequence). V shed 3 bases and J shed 0 bases, with 18 bases lying between them. The length of the CDR3 is 17 residues.

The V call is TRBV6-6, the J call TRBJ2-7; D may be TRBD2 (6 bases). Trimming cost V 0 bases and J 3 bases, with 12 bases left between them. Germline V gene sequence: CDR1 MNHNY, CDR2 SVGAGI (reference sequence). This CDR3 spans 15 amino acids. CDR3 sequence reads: CASSYSGGAGYEQYF. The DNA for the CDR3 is TGTGCCAGCAGTTACTCGGGCGGGGCAGGCTACGAGCAGTACTTC.

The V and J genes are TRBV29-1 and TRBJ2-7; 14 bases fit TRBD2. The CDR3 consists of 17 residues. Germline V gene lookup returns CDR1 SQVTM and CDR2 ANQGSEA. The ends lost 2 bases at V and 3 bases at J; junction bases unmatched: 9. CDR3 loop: CSVESGTSGSGYYEQYF. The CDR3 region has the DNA TGCAGCGTTGAATCCGGGACTAGCGGGAGTGGGTACTACGAGCAGTACTTC.

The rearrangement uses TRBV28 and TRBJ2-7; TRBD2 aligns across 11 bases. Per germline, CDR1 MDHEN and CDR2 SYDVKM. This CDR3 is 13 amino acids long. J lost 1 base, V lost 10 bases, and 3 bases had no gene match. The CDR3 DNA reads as TGTGCCACCACTAGCGGGAGATCCTACGAGCAGTACTTC. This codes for CATTSGRSYEQYF. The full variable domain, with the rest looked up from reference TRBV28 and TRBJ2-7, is DVKVTQSSRYLVKRTGEKVFLECVQDMDHENMFWYRQDPGLGLRLIYFSYDVKMKEKGDIPEGYSVSREKKERFSLILESASTNQTSMYLCATTSGRSYEQYFGPGTRLTVT.

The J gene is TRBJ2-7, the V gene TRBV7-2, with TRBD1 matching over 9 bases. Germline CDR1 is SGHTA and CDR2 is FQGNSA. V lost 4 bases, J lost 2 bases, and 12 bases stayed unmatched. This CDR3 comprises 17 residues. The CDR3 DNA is TGTGCCAGCAGCTATCTCCCTCCGGGACAGGGCCCCTACGAGCAGTACTTC. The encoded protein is CASSYLPPGQGPYEQYF.

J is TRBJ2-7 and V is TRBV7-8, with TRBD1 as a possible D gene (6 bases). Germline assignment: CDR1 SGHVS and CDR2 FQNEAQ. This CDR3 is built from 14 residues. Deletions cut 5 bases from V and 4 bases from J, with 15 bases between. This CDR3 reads CASSPRTEDYEQYF. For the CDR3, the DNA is TGTGCCAGCAGCCCTAGGACAGAAGATTACGAGCAGTACTTC.